The next 24 T cell receptor beta chains were all read from a single sample in a study of glioma-infiltrating T cells after dendritic cell vaccination. The method was immunoSEQ multiplex PCR; TCRdb's version includes in-frame clones alone and lacks a portion of them. The table shows 75,000 to 95,000 clones, with roughly 87% occurring only once. Time point defined: after dendritic cell vaccination, including at tumor progression/relapse. The source material was blood, sampled after dendritic cell vaccination. Receptors originate from a human donor with glioblastoma.

The chain combines TRBV12-5 with TRBJ1-1, with TRBD1 matching 7 bases. The trim removed 0 bases at V and 1 base at J, leaving 5 bases unmatched. Germline V CDR1 and CDR2: LGHNT, FRNRAP. The CDR3 length is 16 residues. The CDR3 loop is CASGLVLGGQNTEAFF. CDR3 DNA sequence: TGTGCTAGTGGTTTGGTACTAGGGGGCCAGAACACTGAAGCTTTCTTT. Full variable domain (missing parts from reference TRBV12-5 and TRBJ1-1): DARVTQTPRHKVTEMGQEVTMRCQPILGHNTVFWYRQTMMQGLELLAYFRNRAPLDDSGMPKDRFSAEMPDATLATLKIQPSEPRDSAVYFCASGLVLGGQNTEAFFGQGTRLTVV.

This clone was detected only once. The chain uses TRBV6-4 and TRBJ1-1; D is unresolved. Germline CDR1 and CDR2: MRHNA and SNTAGT. V shed 2 bases and J shed 4 bases, with 8 bases lying between them. The CDR3 length is 13 residues. The CDR3 region has the DNA TGTGCCAGCAGTGACGAGGGAGTCACTGAAGCTTTCTTT. Protein product: CASSDEGVTEAFF.

The chain couples TRBV2 to TRBJ2-2; D perhaps matches TRBD1 (5 bases). Trimming shortened V by 6 bases and J by 0 bases, and 14 bases separated the two germline ends. Germline V gives CDR1 SNHLY, CDR2 FYNNEI. The CDR3 contains 16 residues. CDR3 loop: CASRPLTEANTGELFF. The CDR3 DNA is TGTGCCAGCAGACCATTGACAGAGGCGAACACCGGGGAGCTGTTTTTT.

J is TRBJ2-1 and V is TRBV11-3; 7 nucleotides align to TRBD2. The CDR3 spans 14 residues. CDR1 is SGHNT, CDR2 YENEEA, per germline. J gave up 4 bases and V 1 base, and 1 base lay outside the gene matches. Here the CDR3 DNA reads TGTGCCAGCAGCTTAGCGGGGGGTTACAATGAGCAGTTCTTC. Translated, it gives CASSLAGGYNEQFF.

The chain carries TRBV7-9 and TRBJ1-1; D is unclear. Germline CDR1 reads SEHNR; CDR2 reads FQNEAQ (reference sequence). The V end was cut by 0 bases, the J end by 0 bases, with 2 bases between. The CDR3 covers 13 residues. CDR3 DNA sequence: TGTGCCAGCAGCTTAGCTATGAACACTGAAGCTTTCTTT. Its translation is CASSLAMNTEAFF.

The chain joins TRBV19 to TRBJ2-1; TRBD2 aligns across 8 bases. V gave up 5 bases and J gave up 3 bases; unmatched junction bases: 3. Germline CDR1 is LNHDA and CDR2 is SQIVND (reference sequence). The CDR3 runs to 14 residues. CDR3 coding DNA: TGTGCCAGTAGTGGGGCGGGGGGCTACAATGAGCAGTTCTTC. It is translated as CASSGAGGYNEQFF.

There are a few counts of this clone. The chain employs TRBV2 and TRBJ1-2, with 8 nucleotides matching TRBD1. In germline, CDR1 is SNHLY, CDR2 FYNNEI. With V trimmed by 7 bases and J by 6 bases, 4 bases remained unmatched. The CDR3 length is 12 residues. CDR3 coding DNA: TGTGCCAGCACCCGACAGGGGAATGGCTACACCTTC. Its protein product is CASTRQGNGYTF.

This chain links TRBV30 with TRBJ1-1, with D maybe TRBD1 (6 bases). Between the trimmed V and J ends, which lost 5 bases and 0 bases, there was a span of 22 bases. Germline V gene lookup returns CDR1 GTSNPN and CDR2 SVGIG (reference sequence). The length of the CDR3 is 17 residues. The CDR3 region is CAWGQVFRGVLNTEAFF. For the CDR3, the DNA is TGTGCCTGGGGGCAAGTCTTCAGGGGAGTCTTGAACACTGAAGCTTTCTTT.

The chain recombines TRBV11-3 with TRBJ2-7, with TRBD2 matching over 8 bases. The V and J ends lost 5 bases and 3 bases, in that order; junction bases with no gene match: 6. Germline V CDR1 and CDR2: SGHNT, YENEEA. The CDR3 is made up of 14 amino acids. The CDR3 DNA reads TGTGCCAGCAGCCACGGGGGGGTGTTCTACGAGCAGTACTTC. This encodes CASSHGGVFYEQYF.

The rearrangement links TRBV6-5 to TRBJ1-2, with 9 bases lining up with TRBD1. The germline V gene encodes CDR1 MNHEY and CDR2 SVGAGI. The V and J ends lost 6 bases and 4 bases, in that order; junction bases with no gene match: 6. CDR3 length equals 14 residues. CDR3 DNA sequence: TGTGCCAGCAGGACGGGACAGGGATCCTATGGCTACACCTTC. Encoded protein: CASRTGQGSYGYTF.

This sequence joins TRBV6-1 and TRBJ1-5; D perhaps matches TRBD1 (5 bases). Germline lookup yields CDR1 MNHNS and CDR2 SASEGT. This CDR3 has 15 amino acids. V lost 2 bases and J lost 4, with 12 bases in between. The DNA for the CDR3 is TGTGCCAGCAGTGAATTGCGGGGCCGGAATCAGCCCCAGCATTTT. Encoded protein: CASSELRGRNQPQHF.

This chain uses TRBV29-1 with TRBJ1-4, with 8 bases identical to TRBD1. The germline V gene has CDR1 SQVTM and CDR2 ANQGSEA. V dropped 6 bases and J dropped 6; count of bases not matched to a gene: 3. This CDR3 is built from 12 residues. DNA for the CDR3: TGCAGCGTGAACAGGGGGGATGAAAAACTGTTTTTT. Its protein product is CSVNRGDEKLFF.

The chain carries TRBV19 and TRBJ1-3, with D hard to call. Germline loops: CDR1 LNHDA, CDR2 SQIVND (reference sequence). The V gene lost 4 bases and the J gene lost 0 bases, with 13 bases spanning the gap. The CDR3 runs 16 residues. CDR3 nucleotides: TGTGCCAGTAGTAGTCCAGCGGTAAGCTCTGGAAACACCATATATTTT. It codes for CASSSPAVSSGNTIYF.

This chain links TRBV4-2 with TRBJ2-3; 7 nucleotides align to TRBD2. Trimming removed 4 bases from V and 7 bases from J; junction bases left unmatched: 14. CDR3 length: 16 residues. Germline loops: CDR1 LGHNA, CDR2 YNFKEQ. CDR3 sequence: CASSLSGRRIGHTQYF. The CDR3 region has the DNA TGTGCCAGCAGCCTTAGCGGGCGGAGGATAGGGCATACGCAGTATTTT.

This clone was found a few times. The V and J genes are TRBV19 and TRBJ2-7; D is perhaps TRBD1 (6 bases). The CDR3 consists of 14 residues. V shed 5 bases and J shed 3 bases, with 14 bases lying between them. Germline V gene sequence: CDR1 LNHDA, CDR2 SQIVND (reference sequence). The CDR3 reads CASSWGRGDYEQYF. The DNA of the CDR3 is TGTGCCAGTAGTTGGGGCAGGGGAGACTACGAGCAGTACTTC. Based on the CDR3 plus reference TRBV19 and TRBJ2-7, the full variable domain is DGGITQSPKYLFRKEGQNVTLSCEQNLNHDAMYWYRQDPGQGLRLIYYSQIVNDFQKGDIAEGYSVSREKKESFPLTVTSAQKNPTAFYLCASSWGRGDYEQYFGPGTRLTVT.

This rearrangement joins TRBV6-6 to TRBJ2-7; 7 bases are shared with TRBD2. The CDR3 is 14 amino acids. Germline V lookup: CDR1 MNHNY, CDR2 SVGAGI (reference sequence). V shed 5 bases, J shed 0 bases, and the junction held 4 bases outside the gene matches. The CDR3 here is CASSLSGYSYEQYF. The CDR3 nucleotides are TGTGCCAGCAGTCTTAGCGGGTACTCCTACGAGCAGTACTTC.

This rearrangement joins TRBV6-5 to TRBJ2-5, with TRBD1 matching over 8 bases. The CDR3 has 16 amino acids. The germline V gene encodes CDR1 MNHEY and CDR2 SVGAGI. V shed 0 bases, J shed 5 bases, and the junction held 8 bases outside the gene matches. DNA for the CDR3: TGTGCCAGCAGTTACTCGCGCCACAGGGGGTCGGAGACCCAGTACTTC. Translated: CASSYSRHRGSETQYF.

The chain couples TRBV29-1 to TRBJ1-1; D may be TRBD1 (6 bases). The CDR3 has 13 amino acids. Trimming cost V 4 bases and J 0 bases, with 9 bases left between them. Germline-derived CDR1 and CDR2 are SQVTM and ANQGSEA. The CDR3 here is CSVVGQMNTEAFF. The CDR3, as DNA: TGCAGCGTTGTTGGACAGATGAACACTGAAGCTTTCTTT.

This chain uses TRBV29-1 with TRBJ2-5, with 7 bases fitting TRBD2. Trimming removed 4 bases from V and 2 bases from J; junction bases left unmatched: 7. This CDR3 comprises 14 residues. Germline values: CDR1 SQVTM, CDR2 ANQGSEA. This CDR3 reads CSVVPQGGQETQYF. CDR3 nucleotide sequence: TGCAGCGTTGTTCCTCAGGGAGGGCAAGAGACCCAGTACTTC.

The gene calls are TRBV15 and TRBJ2-3; D is perhaps TRBD2 (5 bases). Between the trimmed V and J ends, which lost 11 bases and 1 base, there was a span of 13 bases. The CDR3 length is 13 residues. Germline V lookup: CDR1 LNHNV, CDR2 YYDKDF (reference sequence). The CDR3 loop is CAAARGGTDTQYF. In DNA, the CDR3 is TGTGCCGCCGCTCGGGGAGGCACAGATACGCAGTATTTT.

This chain uses TRBV6-1 with TRBJ2-5, with D tentatively TRBD1 (5 bases). This CDR3 contains 15 residues. Trimming removed 2 bases at V and 1 base at J, with 11 bases between. Germline V gene sequence: CDR1 MNHNS, CDR2 SASEGT. CDR3 nucleotide sequence: TGTGCCAGCAGTGAAAGATGGACAATCCAAGAGACCCAGTACTTC. Protein product: CASSERWTIQETQYF.

The chain couples TRBV12-5 to TRBJ2-3, with TRBD2 matching 16 bases. J lost 5 bases, V lost 5 bases, and 4 bases had no gene match. The CDR3 has 16 residues. The V gene's germline CDR1 is LGHNT and CDR2 FRNRAP. CDR3 amino acids: CASGAGTSGGGDTQYF. In DNA form, the CDR3 reads TGTGCTAGTGGTGCGGGGACTAGCGGGGGGGGAGATACGCAGTATTTT.

The V and J genes are TRBV6-6 and TRBJ1-4, with no clear D. Germline loops: CDR1 MNHNY, CDR2 SVGAGI (reference sequence). Trimming pared 5 bases from V and 8 bases from J, leaving 9 bases between. This CDR3 is built from 12 residues. As DNA, the CDR3 is TGTGCCAGCAGTCAACAATACGAAAAACTGTTTTTT. This gives the protein CASSQQYEKLFF.

The gene calls are TRBV10-3 and TRBJ1-1; D unresolved. This CDR3 has 14 amino acids. Trimming removed 4 bases from V and 0 bases from J, with 9 bases in between. Germline CDR1 reads ENHRY; CDR2 reads SYGVKD. The CDR3 region is CAISALGVNTEAFF. CDR3 sequence (DNA): TGTGCCATCAGTGCTCTAGGCGTGAACACTGAAGCTTTCTTT.